This T cell receptor beta chain was captured by sequencing in a study of T cells in Graves' hyperthyroidism and ophthalmopathy. What was amplified from RNA transcripts were TCR beta CDR3 regions. HTBI primers were the set used in a first-round RT-PCR of the TCR CDR3. TCRdb analysed the multiplex PCR reads with MiXCR anew, one entry per CDR3 protein. Seen here are over 650,000 distinct CDR3 sequences, about a sixth observed once, and the top ten hold approximately 8.4%. The ends lost 4 bases at V and 7 bases at J; junction bases unmatched: 6. The CDR3 length is 14 residues. Germline CDR1 SEHNR, CDR2 FQNEAQ (reference sequence).

The receptor's source is a man younger than 35 with Graves' hyperthyroidism. The V gene is TRBV7-9, the J gene TRBJ2-4, with 8 bases that match TRBD2. The sample was blood. CDR3 sequence reads: CASSSGGAGNIQYF. The CDR3 coding sequence is TGTGCCAGCAGCTCCGGGGGGGCCGGGAACATTCAGTACTTC.